This T cell receptor beta chain was documented in a study of OX40 agonist ivuxolimab in advanced cancers. About the study: Given to patients was ivuxolimab, an agonistic anti-OX40 (CD134) antibody.

Sequencing used immunoSEQ multiplex PCR; TCRdb keeps in-frame clones, though not all of them. The sample lists some 76,000 clones, approximately 90% occurring once. Trimming cost V 0 bases and J 6 bases; bases outside gene matches: 8. Germline CDR1 SGDLS, CDR2 YYNGEE. CDR3 size: 15 residues. This sequence was found in an adult with an advanced solid tumor such as melanoma, head and neck, liver or kidney cancer. Here the sequenced sample was CD4+ or CD8+ T cells sorted from blood, taken in a trial of the OX40 agonist ivuxolimab. The genes are TRBV9 and TRBJ2-7; 8 bases align to TRBD1. This CDR3 is CASSVDLDRVPEQYF. The CDR3 bases are TGTGCCAGCAGCGTAGATCTGGACAGGGTACCCGAGCAGTACTTC.